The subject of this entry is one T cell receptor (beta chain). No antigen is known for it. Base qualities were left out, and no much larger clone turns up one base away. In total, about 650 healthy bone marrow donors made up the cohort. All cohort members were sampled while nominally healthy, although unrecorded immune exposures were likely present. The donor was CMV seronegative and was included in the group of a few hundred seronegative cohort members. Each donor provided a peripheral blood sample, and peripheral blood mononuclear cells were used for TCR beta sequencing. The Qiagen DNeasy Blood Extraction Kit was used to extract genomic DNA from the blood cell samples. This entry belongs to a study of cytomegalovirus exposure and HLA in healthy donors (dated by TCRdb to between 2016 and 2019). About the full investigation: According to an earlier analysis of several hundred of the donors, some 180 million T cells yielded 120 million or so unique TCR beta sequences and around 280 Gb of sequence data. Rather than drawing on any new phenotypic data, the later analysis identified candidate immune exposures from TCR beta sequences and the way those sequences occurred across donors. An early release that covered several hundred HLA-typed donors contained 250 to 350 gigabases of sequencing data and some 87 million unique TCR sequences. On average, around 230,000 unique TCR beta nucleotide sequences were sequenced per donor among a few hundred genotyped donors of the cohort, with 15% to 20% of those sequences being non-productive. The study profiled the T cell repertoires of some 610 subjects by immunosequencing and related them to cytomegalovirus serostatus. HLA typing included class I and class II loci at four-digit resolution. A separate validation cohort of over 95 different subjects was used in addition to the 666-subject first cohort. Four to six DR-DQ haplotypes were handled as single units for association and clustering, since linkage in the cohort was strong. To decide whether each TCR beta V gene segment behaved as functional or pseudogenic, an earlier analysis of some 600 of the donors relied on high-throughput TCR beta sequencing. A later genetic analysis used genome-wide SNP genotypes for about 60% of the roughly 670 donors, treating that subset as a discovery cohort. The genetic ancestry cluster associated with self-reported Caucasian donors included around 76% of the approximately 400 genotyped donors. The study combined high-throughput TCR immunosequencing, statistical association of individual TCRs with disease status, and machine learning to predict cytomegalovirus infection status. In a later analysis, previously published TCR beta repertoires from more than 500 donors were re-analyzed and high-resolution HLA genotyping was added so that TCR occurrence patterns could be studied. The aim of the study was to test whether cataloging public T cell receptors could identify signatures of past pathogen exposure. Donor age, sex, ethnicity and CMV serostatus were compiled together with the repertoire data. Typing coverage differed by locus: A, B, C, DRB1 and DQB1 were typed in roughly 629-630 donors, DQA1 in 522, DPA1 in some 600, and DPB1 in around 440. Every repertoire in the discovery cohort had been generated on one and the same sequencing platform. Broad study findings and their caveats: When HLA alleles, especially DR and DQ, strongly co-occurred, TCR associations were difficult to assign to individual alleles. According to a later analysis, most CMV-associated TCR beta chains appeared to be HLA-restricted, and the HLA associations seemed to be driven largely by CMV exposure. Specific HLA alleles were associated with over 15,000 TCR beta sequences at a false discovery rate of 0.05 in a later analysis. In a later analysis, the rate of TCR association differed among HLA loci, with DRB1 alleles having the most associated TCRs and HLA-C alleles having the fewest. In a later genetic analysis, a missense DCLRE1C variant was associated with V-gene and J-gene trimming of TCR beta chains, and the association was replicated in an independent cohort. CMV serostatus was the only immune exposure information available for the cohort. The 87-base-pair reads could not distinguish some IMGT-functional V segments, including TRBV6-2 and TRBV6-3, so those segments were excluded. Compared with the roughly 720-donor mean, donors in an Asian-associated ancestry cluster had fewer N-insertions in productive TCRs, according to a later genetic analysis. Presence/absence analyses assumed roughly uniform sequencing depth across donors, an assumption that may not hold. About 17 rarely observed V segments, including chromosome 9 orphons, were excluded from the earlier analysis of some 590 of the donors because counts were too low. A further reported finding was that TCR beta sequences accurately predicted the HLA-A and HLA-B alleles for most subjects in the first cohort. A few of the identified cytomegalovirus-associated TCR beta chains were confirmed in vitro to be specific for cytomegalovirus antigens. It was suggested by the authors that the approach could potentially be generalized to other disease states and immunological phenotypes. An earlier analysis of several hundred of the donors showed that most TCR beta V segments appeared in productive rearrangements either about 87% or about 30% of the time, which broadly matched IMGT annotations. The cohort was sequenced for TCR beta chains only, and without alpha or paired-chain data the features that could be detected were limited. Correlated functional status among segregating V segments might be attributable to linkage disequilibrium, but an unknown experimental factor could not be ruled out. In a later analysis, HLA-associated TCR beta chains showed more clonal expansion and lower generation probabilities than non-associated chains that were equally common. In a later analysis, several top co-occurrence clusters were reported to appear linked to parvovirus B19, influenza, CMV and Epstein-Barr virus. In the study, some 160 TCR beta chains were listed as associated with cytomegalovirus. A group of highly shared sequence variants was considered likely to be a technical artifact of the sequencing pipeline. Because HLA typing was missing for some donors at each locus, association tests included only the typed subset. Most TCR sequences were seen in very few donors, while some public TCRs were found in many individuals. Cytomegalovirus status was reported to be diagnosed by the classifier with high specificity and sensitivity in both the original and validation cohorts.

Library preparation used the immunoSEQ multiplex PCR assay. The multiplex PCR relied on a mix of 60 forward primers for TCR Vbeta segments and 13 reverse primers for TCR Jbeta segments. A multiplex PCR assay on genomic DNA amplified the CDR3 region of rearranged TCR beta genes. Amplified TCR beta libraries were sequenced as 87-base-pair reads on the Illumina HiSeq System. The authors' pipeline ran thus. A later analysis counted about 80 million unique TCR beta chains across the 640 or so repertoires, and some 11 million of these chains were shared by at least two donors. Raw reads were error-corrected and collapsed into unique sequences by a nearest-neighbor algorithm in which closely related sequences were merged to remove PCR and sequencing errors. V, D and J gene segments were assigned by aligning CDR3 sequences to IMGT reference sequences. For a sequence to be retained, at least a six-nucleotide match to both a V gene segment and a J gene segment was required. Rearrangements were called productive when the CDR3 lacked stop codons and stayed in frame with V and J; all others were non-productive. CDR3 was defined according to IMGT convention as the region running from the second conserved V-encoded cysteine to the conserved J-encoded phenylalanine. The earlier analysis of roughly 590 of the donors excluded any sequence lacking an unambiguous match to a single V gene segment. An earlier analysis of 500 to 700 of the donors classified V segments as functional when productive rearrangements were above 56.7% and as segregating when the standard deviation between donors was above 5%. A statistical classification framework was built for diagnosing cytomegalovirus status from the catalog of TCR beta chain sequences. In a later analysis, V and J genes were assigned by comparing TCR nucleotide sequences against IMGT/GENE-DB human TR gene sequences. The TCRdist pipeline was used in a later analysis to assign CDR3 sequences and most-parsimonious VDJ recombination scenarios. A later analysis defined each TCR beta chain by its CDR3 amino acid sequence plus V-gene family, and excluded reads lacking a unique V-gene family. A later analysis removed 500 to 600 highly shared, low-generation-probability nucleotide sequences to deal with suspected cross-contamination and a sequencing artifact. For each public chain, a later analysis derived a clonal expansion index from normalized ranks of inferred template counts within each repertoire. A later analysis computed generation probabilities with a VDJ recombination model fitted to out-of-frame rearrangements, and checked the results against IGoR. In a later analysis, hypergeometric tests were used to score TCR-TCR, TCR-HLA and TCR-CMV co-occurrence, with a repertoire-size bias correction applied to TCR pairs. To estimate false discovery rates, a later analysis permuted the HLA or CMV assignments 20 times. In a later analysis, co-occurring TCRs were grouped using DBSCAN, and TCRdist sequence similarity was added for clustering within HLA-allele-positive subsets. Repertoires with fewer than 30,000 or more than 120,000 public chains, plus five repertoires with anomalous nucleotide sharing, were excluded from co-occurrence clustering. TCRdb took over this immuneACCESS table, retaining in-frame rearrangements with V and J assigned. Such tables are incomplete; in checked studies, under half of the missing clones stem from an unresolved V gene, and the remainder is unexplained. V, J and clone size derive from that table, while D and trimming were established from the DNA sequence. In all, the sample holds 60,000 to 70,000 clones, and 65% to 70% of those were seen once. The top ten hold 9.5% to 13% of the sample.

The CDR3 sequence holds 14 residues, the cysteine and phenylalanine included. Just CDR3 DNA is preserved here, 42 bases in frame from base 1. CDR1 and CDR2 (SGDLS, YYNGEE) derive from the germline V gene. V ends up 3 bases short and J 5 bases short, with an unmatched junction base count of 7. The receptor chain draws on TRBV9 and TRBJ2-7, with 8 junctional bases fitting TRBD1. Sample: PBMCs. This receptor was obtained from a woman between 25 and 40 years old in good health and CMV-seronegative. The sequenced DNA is TGTGCCAGCAGCGACCGGGACAGGCCCCACGAGCAGTACTTC. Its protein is CASSDRDRPHEQYF.